A single sample is the source of the 14 T cell receptor beta chains below, sequenced in a study of Ad26.COV2.S vaccination and SARS-CoV-2 variants. Treatment specified: around 19 received Ad26.COV2.S at low or high dose, single or two shots; 5 received placebo; per-sample allocation not given. After the first vaccine or placebo injection, samples were drawn on day 63. Repertoires were generated with immunoSEQ multiplex PCR, while TCRdb's copy carries only in-frame clones and drops some. Among a few hundred thousand clones, around 86% were seen once, and the ten largest hold around 3.5%. The sample in question was peripheral blood, obtained in a trial of Ad26.COV2.S vaccine versus placebo. These receptor sequences come from a person between 18 and 65 years old who received the Ad26.COV2.S COVID-19 vaccine or a placebo.

On this clone itself: An end of the junction does not agree with germline; a read error may underlie this. The gene calls are TRBV18 and TRBJ2-5; 11 bases are shared with TRBD2. Germline CDR1 is KGHSH and CDR2 is LQKENI. The CDR3 has 14 amino acids. CDR3 sequence reads: CASSPLAGEETQYF. CDR3 nucleotides: TGTGCCAGCTCGCCACTAGCGGGAGAGGAGACCCAGTACTTC.

V and J are TRBV7-9 and TRBJ1-6; D possibly corresponds to TRBD1 (6 bases). Trimming took 0 bases from V and 1 from J, leaving 10 bases between them. This CDR3 contains 17 residues. The germline V gene encodes CDR1 SEHNR and CDR2 FQNEAQ (reference sequence). CDR3 sequence (DNA): TGTGCCAGCAGCTTAGCGCGAGGGACATCCTATAATTCACCCCTCCACTTT. Translated, it gives CASSLARGTSYNSPLHF.

This clone appeared once. The V call is TRBV6-5, the J call TRBJ2-7, with 13 positions matching TRBD2. Germline CDR1 and CDR2: MNHEY and SVGAGI. The V gene end was trimmed by 6 bases and the J gene end by 6 bases; junction bases not matched to a gene: 8. The CDR3 loop spans 15 amino acids. CDR3 residues: CASSRTSGGLGEQYF. CDR3 sequence (DNA): TGTGCCAGCAGCCGGACTAGCGGGGGCCTGGGCGAGCAGTACTTC.

This clone showed up just a few times. The rearrangement links TRBV6-1 to TRBJ1-1, with 8 bases matching TRBD1. Germline CDR1 reads MNHNS; CDR2 reads SASEGT. Trimming took 2 bases from V and 4 from J; bases not matched to a gene: 3. The CDR3 covers 14 residues. CDR3 DNA: TGTGCCAGCAGTGAACAGGACAGGGCCACTGAAGCTTTCTTT. Its protein is CASSEQDRATEAFF.

A word on this clone: The sample contains more than one DNA sequence encoding this CDR3. This rearrangement joins TRBV3-1 (or the pseudogene TRBV3-2) to TRBJ1-1; D is unclear. Per germline, CDR1 LGHDT and CDR2 YNNKEL (reference sequence). The CDR3 spans 13 residues. Between the trimmed V and J ends, which lost 3 bases and 0 bases, there was a span of 5 bases. CDR3 sequence reads: CASSQIVNTEAFF. The CDR3 DNA follows: TGTGCCAGCAGCCAGATCGTGAACACTGAAGCTTTCTTT.

This chain uses TRBV4-3 with TRBJ2-1; 8 bases match TRBD1. Germline V CDR1 and CDR2: LGHNA, YSLEER. Losses at the gene ends were 3 bases for V and 4 bases for J; bases not matched to a gene: 11. The CDR3 totals 17 residues. The CDR3 reads CASSQGVPQGAYNEQFF. In DNA, the CDR3 is TGCGCCAGCAGCCAGGGAGTGCCGCAGGGGGCTTACAATGAGCAGTTCTTC.

A single count supports this clone. The rearrangement joins TRBV9 to TRBJ2-7, with TRBD1 identical over 8 bases. Per germline, CDR1 SGDLS and CDR2 YYNGEE. CDR3 size: 14 residues. The junction had 8 bases not matched to a gene; V was cut back by 4 bases and J by 5 bases. In nucleotides, the CDR3 is TGTGCCAGCAGCCCACAGGGGGACAGAAACGAGCAGTACTTC. It codes for CASSPQGDRNEQYF.

This chain connects TRBV3-1 (or the pseudogene TRBV3-2) to TRBJ2-6; D is unclear. V shed 3 bases and J shed 1 base, with 4 bases lying between them. The CDR3 is made up of 14 amino acids. CDR1 and CDR2 from the germline V gene are LGHDT and YNNKEL (reference sequence). This CDR3 is CASSQESGANVLTF. The CDR3 nucleotides are TGTGCCAGCAGCCAGGAATCTGGGGCCAACGTCCTGACTTTC.

This clone was observed a few times. The chain carries TRBV30 and TRBJ1-5; D not resolved. The V gene lost 0 bases and the J gene lost 6 bases, with 9 bases spanning the gap. The CDR3 runs 13 residues. Germline lookup yields CDR1 GTSNPN and CDR2 SVGIG (reference sequence). Written as DNA, the CDR3 is TGTGCCTGGAGTGTCGAGGTCGGTCAGCCCCAGCATTTT. Translation: CAWSVEVGQPQHF.

CDR3 sequence: CASSEGGQGNIQYF. The CDR3 DNA is TGTGCCAGCAGCGAGGGGGGGCAGGGAAACATTCAGTACTTC. This chain connects TRBV5-4 to TRBJ2-4; D perhaps matches TRBD2 (7 bases). The ends were cut back, 4 bases at V and 6 bases at J, with 14 bases in the middle. The CDR3 has 14 residues. CDR1 is SGHNT and CDR2 is YYREEE in the germline V gene (reference sequence).

This rearrangement joins TRBV3-1 (or the pseudogene TRBV3-2) to TRBJ1-5; D is ambiguous. V was pared by 5 bases and J by 5 bases, with 13 bases between. This CDR3 region has 14 residues. The germline gives CDR1 LGHDT, CDR2 YNNKEL (reference sequence). The CDR3 region is CASSSAHKDQPQHF. DNA of the CDR3: TGTGCCAGCAGCTCCGCCCACAAAGATCAGCCCCAGCATTTT.

The V and J genes are TRBV20-1 and TRBJ1-2; TRBD1 might be the D (5 bases). The germline V and J ends were trimmed by 3 bases and 3 bases, with 5 bases remaining between them. Looked up from germline, CDR1 is DFQATT and CDR2 is SNEGSKA (reference sequence). The CDR3 sequence is 11 residues long. CDR3 in DNA: TGCAGTGCTAGCAGGGACTATGGCTACACCTTC. Its protein product is CSASRDYGYTF.

The J gene is TRBJ2-3, the V gene TRBV10-2, with a tentative D call TRBD2 (7 bases). Trimming took 7 bases from V and 6 from J, leaving 14 bases between them. The V gene's germline CDR1 is WSHSY and CDR2 SAAADI. This CDR3 comprises 13 residues. The CDR3 region is CASNPGGHDTQYF. The CDR3 DNA follows: TGCGCCAGCAACCCGGGGGGCCACGATACGCAGTATTTT.

The gene calls are TRBV9 and TRBJ2-5; the D is unclear. Per the germline V gene, CDR1 is SGDLS and CDR2 is YYNGEE. Trimming took off 0 bases at V and 3 bases at J, with 12 bases between the two ends. The CDR3 totals 15 residues. The CDR3 region is CASSVGGVSKETQYF. The CDR3 DNA reads as TGTGCCAGCAGCGTAGGAGGAGTCTCCAAAGAGACCCAGTACTTC.